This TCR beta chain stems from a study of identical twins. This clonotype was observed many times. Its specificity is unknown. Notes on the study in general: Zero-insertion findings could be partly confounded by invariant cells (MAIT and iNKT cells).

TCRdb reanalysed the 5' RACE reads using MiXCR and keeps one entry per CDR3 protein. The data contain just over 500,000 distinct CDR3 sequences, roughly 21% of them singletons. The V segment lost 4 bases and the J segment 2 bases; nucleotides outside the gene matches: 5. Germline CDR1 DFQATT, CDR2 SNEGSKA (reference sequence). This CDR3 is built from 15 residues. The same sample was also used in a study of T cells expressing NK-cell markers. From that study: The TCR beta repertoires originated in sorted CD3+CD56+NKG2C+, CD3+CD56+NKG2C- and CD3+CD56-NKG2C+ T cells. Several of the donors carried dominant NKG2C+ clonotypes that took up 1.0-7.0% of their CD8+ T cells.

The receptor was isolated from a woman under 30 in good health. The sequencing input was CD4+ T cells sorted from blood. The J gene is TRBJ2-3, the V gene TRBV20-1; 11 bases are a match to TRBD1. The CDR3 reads CSATRTGGYTDTQYF. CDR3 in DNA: TGCAGTGCTACCCGGACAGGGGGCTACACAGATACGCAGTATTTT.